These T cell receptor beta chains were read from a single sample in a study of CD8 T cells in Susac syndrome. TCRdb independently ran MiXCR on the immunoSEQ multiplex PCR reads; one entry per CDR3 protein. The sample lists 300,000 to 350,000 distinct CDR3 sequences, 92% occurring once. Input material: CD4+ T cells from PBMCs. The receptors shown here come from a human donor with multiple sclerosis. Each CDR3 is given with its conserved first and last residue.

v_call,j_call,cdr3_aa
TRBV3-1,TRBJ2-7,CASSQDRGWSEQYF
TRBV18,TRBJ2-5,CASSPDRAKETQYF
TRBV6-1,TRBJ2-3,CASGSGTGGGNTQYF
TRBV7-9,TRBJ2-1,CASSPGQVSSVGQFF
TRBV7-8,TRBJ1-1,CASSLELVGTGVYTEAFF
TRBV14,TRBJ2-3,CASSQTRTSTDTQYF
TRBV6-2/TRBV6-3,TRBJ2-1,CASSETSVLGEQFF
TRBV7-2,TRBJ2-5,CASSSFRDPGETQYF
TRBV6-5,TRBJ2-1,CASSFAGRYNEQFF
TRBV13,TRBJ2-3,CASSLGRGSTDTQYF
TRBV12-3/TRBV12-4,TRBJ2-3,CASLAGTSTDTQYF
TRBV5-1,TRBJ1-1,CASSFTQAGEAFF
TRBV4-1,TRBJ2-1,CASSQAPTSSSYNEQFF
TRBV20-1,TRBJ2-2,CSAKGPMDTGELFF
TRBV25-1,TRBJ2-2,CASSDLSPGTGRRGSTGELFF
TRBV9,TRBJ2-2,CASRTLDYTGELFF
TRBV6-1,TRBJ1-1,CASSRGGAGSEAFF
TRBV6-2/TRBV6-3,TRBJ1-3,CASSYPDSRNTIYF
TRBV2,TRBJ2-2,CASSDLGGLADTGELFF
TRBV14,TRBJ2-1,CASSRRGTGDDNEQFF
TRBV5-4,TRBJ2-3,CASSLRRLAGTTDTQYF
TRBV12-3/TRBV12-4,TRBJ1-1,CASSLVTGAGNTEAFF
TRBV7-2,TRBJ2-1,CASSDEGRRDNEQFF